This passage covers 20 T cell receptor beta chains from one sample sequenced in a study of blood T cell repertoires in COVID-19. Generated by immunoSEQ multiplex PCR, the TCRdb table keeps only in-frame clones and is missing some. This sample yields more than 110,000 clones, of which roughly 91% are seen a single time; just under 3% belongs to the top ten. The sample comprised peripheral blood. These receptors all stem from a man in his fifties or sixties with active or convalescent COVID-19.

This rearrangement joins TRBV6-5 to TRBJ1-6; unclear D gene. This CDR3 contains 14 residues. Trimming took off 7 bases at V and 5 bases at J, with 12 bases between the two ends. Germline V gives CDR1 MNHEY, CDR2 SVGAGI. CDR3 amino acids: CASTQKTDNSPLHF. For the CDR3, the DNA is TGTGCCAGCACTCAGAAAACCGATAATTCACCCCTCCACTTT.

The chain couples TRBV6-5 to TRBJ2-3; tentatively, D is TRBD1 (6 bases). V lost 5 bases and J 5 bases, leaving 11 bases between the germline ends. Germline V gives CDR1 MNHEY, CDR2 SVGAGI. The CDR3 loop spans 13 amino acids. CDR3 nucleotide sequence: TGTGCCAGCAGTCCCCCAGGGGTAGATACGCAGTATTTT. As protein: CASSPPGVDTQYF.

V and J are TRBV18 and TRBJ1-1; D perhaps matches TRBD1 (5 bases). Germline lookup yields CDR1 KGHSH and CDR2 LQKENI. V gave up 4 bases and J gave up 0 bases, with 9 bases separating them. The CDR3 has 14 amino acids. CDR3 residues: CASSQGNMNTEAFF. DNA of the CDR3: TGTGCCAGCTCACAGGGGAACATGAACACTGAAGCTTTCTTT.

V gene TRBV4-2 combines with J gene TRBJ2-3, with TRBD2 identical over 12 bases. With 2 bases clipped from V and 3 bases from J, the junction kept 3 bases outside the gene matches. CDR3 length: 16 residues. The germline V gene encodes CDR1 LGHNA and CDR2 YNFKEQ. CDR3 protein: CASSQLAGGLTDTQYF. For the CDR3, the DNA is TGTGCCAGCAGCCAACTAGCGGGGGGGCTTACAGATACGCAGTATTTT.

The rearrangement uses TRBV7-6 and TRBJ1-2; 7 bases align to TRBD1. Trimming removed 3 bases from V and 0 bases from J; junction bases left unmatched: 10. The CDR3 runs to 17 residues. The germline CDR1 and CDR2 sequences are SGHVS and FNYEAQ. CDR3 in DNA: TGTGCCAGCAGCTTTTTTACAGGGGCGCAAGCTAACTATGGCTACACCTTC. Translated, it gives CASSFFTGAQANYGYTF.

The chain employs TRBV5-4 and TRBJ1-2, with D maybe TRBD1 (6 bases). Trimming removed 0 bases at V and 4 bases at J, with 10 bases between. From germline, CDR1 is SGHNT and CDR2 YYREEE (reference sequence). The CDR3 is made up of 14 amino acids. The CDR3: CASSLAGAGYGYTF. CDR3 DNA: TGTGCCAGCAGCTTGGCAGGGGCAGGCTATGGCTACACCTTC.

In DNA form, the CDR3 reads TGTGCCAGCAGCTCCAGGACAACTACCCACACCGGGGAGCTGTTTTTT. Protein sequence: CASSSRTTTHTGELFF. V usage is TRBV9 and J usage is TRBJ2-2, with D possibly TRBD1 on 5 matching bases. The V gene lost 4 bases and the J gene lost 3 bases, with 16 bases spanning the gap. The CDR3 sequence is 16 residues long. The germline CDR1 and CDR2 sequences are SGDLS and YYNGEE.

The gene calls are TRBV11-3 and TRBJ2-1; TRBD1 might be the D (8 bases). Germline V gene sequence: CDR1 SGHNT, CDR2 YENEEA. This CDR3 region has 16 residues. V was pared by 1 base and J by 6 bases, with 16 bases between. The CDR3 here is CASSLGWSGTGNEQFF. The CDR3 DNA follows: TGTGCCAGCAGCTTAGGTTGGAGCGGGACAGGCAATGAGCAGTTCTTC.

The V call is TRBV9, the J call TRBJ2-5; D is perhaps TRBD2 (5 bases). In germline, CDR1 is SGDLS, CDR2 YYNGEE. The V end was cut by 3 bases, the J end by 3 bases, with 21 bases between. This CDR3 contains 17 residues. The CDR3 protein is CASSGGPPDYGKETQYF. CDR3 DNA sequence: TGTGCCAGCAGCGGAGGACCCCCTGACTATGGGAAAGAGACCCAGTACTTC.

In nucleotides, the CDR3 is TGTGCCAGTAGTCATCAGGATCCCTATGGCTACACCTTC. This translates into CASSHQDPYGYTF. J is TRBJ1-2 and V is TRBV19; no clear D gene. Trimming removed 5 bases from V and 4 bases from J, with 11 bases in between. The CDR3 sequence is 13 residues long. Germline V gene lookup returns CDR1 LNHDA and CDR2 SQIVND (reference sequence).

CDR3 residues: CASSLQEYGYTF. In nucleotides, the CDR3 is TGTGCCAGCAGCTTGCAAGAGTATGGCTACACCTTC. The chain couples TRBV5-5 to TRBJ1-2, with D unclear. CDR1 is SGHKS and CDR2 is YYEKEE in the germline V gene (reference sequence). The CDR3 is 12 residues long. The germline V and J ends were trimmed by 1 base and 5 bases, with 6 bases remaining between them.

The rearrangement links TRBV18 to TRBJ2-5; 8 bases are a match to TRBD1. Germline values: CDR1 KGHSH, CDR2 LQKENI. V shed 2 bases and J 1 base; nucleotides not matched to a gene: 3. The CDR3 has 15 amino acids. CDR3 sequence (DNA): TGTGCCAGCTCACCAAGGGGGACAGGCCAAGAGACCCAGTACTTC. Translating gives CASSPRGTGQETQYF. The full variable domain, completed using reference TRBV18 and TRBJ2-5, is NAGVMQNPRHLVRRRGQEARLRCSPMKGHSHVYWYRQLPEEGLKFMVYLQKENIIDESGMPKERFSAEFPKEGPSILRIQQVVRGDSAAYFCASSPRGTGQETQYFGPGTRLLVL.

This rearrangement joins TRBV9 to TRBJ2-3, with 8 positions matching TRBD2. Germline V CDR1 and CDR2: SGDLS, YYNGEE. The CDR3 extends over 14 amino acids. Unmatched junction bases numbered 2, after V lost 4 bases and J lost 1 base. CDR3 residues: CASSRRGGTDTQYF. CDR3 bases: TGTGCCAGCAGCCGGCGGGGGGGCACAGATACGCAGTATTTT.

The chain carries TRBV10-3 and TRBJ1-5; the match to TRBD1 covers 7 bases. The CDR3 runs to 15 residues. Germline V CDR1 and CDR2: ENHRY, SYGVKD. Trimming removed 2 bases from V and 7 bases from J; junction bases left unmatched: 8. CDR3 nucleotides: TGTGCCATCAGTGAGGGGACAGACTATCAACAGCCCCAGCATTTT. This translates into CAISEGTDYQQPQHF.

This chain joins TRBV28 and TRBJ2-7; D possibly corresponds to TRBD2 (5 bases). Germline V gives CDR1 MDHEN, CDR2 SYDVKM. There are 13 residues in the CDR3. With 5 bases removed from V and 3 bases from J, the gap between germline ends came to 11 bases. The CDR3 DNA reads as TGTGCCAGCAGTCCTACACGGGACTACGAGCAGTACTTC. It specifies CASSPTRDYEQYF.

DNA for the CDR3: TGTGCCAGCGACAACTCTGGAAACACCATATATTTT. This codes for CASDNSGNTIYF. The chain recombines TRBV12-3 or TRBV12-4 with TRBJ1-3; D is unresolved. The CDR3 is 12 amino acids. The V gene lost 8 bases and the J gene lost 0 bases, with 5 bases spanning the gap.

The chain is built from TRBV24-1 and TRBJ2-3; tentative D call: TRBD2 (5 bases). CDR3 length: 12 amino acids. Per the germline V gene, CDR1 is KGHDR and CDR2 is SFDVKD. Trimming took 9 bases from V and 4 from J, leaving 10 bases between them. The CDR3 loop reads CATGAGADTQYF. Written as DNA, the CDR3 is TGTGCCACCGGTGCCGGGGCAGATACGCAGTATTTT.

Here the CDR3 DNA reads TGTGCCAGCAGTACCTATACAGATACGCAGTATTTT. This sequence encodes CASSTYTDTQYF. V is TRBV7-9 and J is TRBJ2-3, with unresolved D. Deletions cut 6 bases from V and 3 bases from J, with 7 bases between. The CDR3 extends over 12 amino acids. The germline V gene encodes CDR1 SEHNR and CDR2 FQNEAQ (reference sequence).

V gene TRBV11-2 combines with J gene TRBJ2-1; D is perhaps TRBD2 (6 bases). CDR3 length: 16 residues. Trimming cost V 4 bases and J 5 bases, with 18 bases left between them. Per germline, CDR1 SGHAT and CDR2 FQNNGV. The CDR3 here is CASSSYLPPGDNEQFF. CDR3 in DNA: TGTGCCAGCAGCTCCTACCTCCCACCGGGGGACAATGAGCAGTTCTTC.

This rearrangement joins TRBV30 to TRBJ2-7, with TRBD2 as a possible D gene (5 bases). CDR1 GTSNPN and CDR2 SVGIG come from the germline V gene (reference sequence). This CDR3 spans 13 amino acids. V lost 4 bases, J lost 6 bases, and 16 bases lay in between. For the CDR3, the DNA is TGTGCCTGGAATTCTAGAGGGTCCGCCGAGCAGTACTTC. It is translated as CAWNSRGSAEQYF.